The clone carrying this T cell receptor (beta chain) has only a few counts. These data originate in a study of shared clonotypes between healthy human individuals. The CDR3 contains 16 residues. Germline loops: CDR1 SGDLS, CDR2 YYNGEE. Germline trimming cut 0 bases from V and 4 bases from J; bases unmatched to any gene: 6. TCRdb's copy holds only in-frame clones and misses some; the assay was immunoSEQ multiplex PCR. The sample shows about 590,000 clones, 95% to 96% of them seen only once. The naive CD8 population came from CD45RO-negative cells selected for CCR7, without terminally differentiated effector memory CD45RA+ cells.

This TCR was sampled from a woman aged 25-40 years in good health. This chain uses TRBV9 with TRBJ1-1; the match to TRBD1 covers 10 bases. Sequenced material: naive CD8+ T cells sorted from blood. CDR3 sequence (DNA): TGTGCCAGCAGCGTAGGGGACAGGGGTGTTTTCACTGAAGCTTTCTTT. This sequence encodes CASSVGDRGVFTEAFF.